This section outlines one T cell receptor beta chain sequence together with its context. The data originate from a study of T-cell memory formation after mild COVID-19. TCRdb fed the 5' RACE reads into MiXCR, producing one record per CDR3 protein. This repertoire shows around 200,000 distinct CDR3 sequences, 10% to 13% found once; its top ten account for approximately 2.8%. Germline values: CDR1 LNHDA, CDR2 SQIVND (reference sequence). Trimming cost V 6 bases and J 5 bases, with 16 bases left between them. The CDR3 totals 14 residues. V and J are TRBV19 and TRBJ2-5, with D tentatively TRBD1 or TRBD2 (5 bases each). This TCR derives from a man between 18 and 29 years old who had mild COVID-19 (a few samples of this study predate the infection). Cell type and time point are not known. What was sequenced was PBMCs or a T cell subset sorted from them (not recorded which). The CDR3 region has the DNA TGTGCCAGTAGCGGGACCGCTAGATTGGAGACCCAGTACTTC. Translation: CASSGTARLETQYF. Full variable domain (rest looked up from reference TRBV19 and TRBJ2-5): DGGITQSPKYLFRKEGQNVTLSCEQNLNHDAMYWYRQDPGQGLRLIYYSQIVNDFQKGDIAEGYSVSREKKESFPLTVTSAQKNPTAFYLCASSGTARLETQYFGPGTRLLVL.